This T cell receptor (beta chain) originates from a study of T cell clonotyping in hematopoietic cell transplantation. Study-wide results and caveats: At the given depth, recipient repertoires were over 95% de novo clonotypes.

Some clones are missing from TCRdb's copy, which holds only in-frame ones; the method was immunoSEQ multiplex PCR. The sample carries about 12,000 clones, approximately 80% recorded once. Samples: about 28 days before transplant, then days 30, 100 and 180 after. The CDR3 totals 14 residues. Per the germline V gene, CDR1 is SGHDT and CDR2 is YYEEEE. The V gene end was trimmed by 4 bases and the J gene end by 6 bases; junction bases not matched to a gene: 8. Concerning this clone: Its antigen is not known.

The sequence was obtained from a female patient between 40 and 50 years old who had an allogeneic stem cell transplant from a related donor, so T cells may come from the graft donor. Some clones in this sample may be carry-over from other donors' samples. This chain connects TRBV5-6 to TRBJ2-7; 9 bases agree with TRBD1. The specimen was PBMCs, collected 100 days after allogeneic stem cell transplant. As DNA, the CDR3 is TGTGCCAGCAGCCCGGACAGGGGAGGGCGCGAGCAGTACTTC. Its protein product is CASSPDRGGREQYF.